This passage covers 11 T cell receptor beta chains from one sample sequenced in a study of vaccination effects on CD4 cells after COVID-19. These receptors are not linked to any known antigen. Sequencing in the ViraFEST assay came after antigen-specific CD4+ T cells had been expanded with viral peptide pools, which were used to stimulate PBMC. Subsequent to 10 days of culture, CD4+ T cells were isolated. All participants had two doses of either the BNT162b2 or mRNA-1273 vaccine. Assay: immunoSEQ multiplex PCR; the TCRdb copy retains only in-frame clones and omits some. The data hold some 30,000 clones, with around 80% observed a single time. The sequencing here drew on CD4+ T cells from PBMCs cultured with SARS-CoV-2 spike peptides, taken after COVID-19 vaccination. The source of these receptors is a human donor who received a COVID-19 vaccine. Some clones in this sample may be carry-over from other donors' samples.

The J gene is TRBJ1-3, the V gene TRBV14; perhaps TRBD1 as D (5 bases). CDR3 length: 16 amino acids. V lost 0 bases and J 1 base, leaving 10 bases between the germline ends. From germline, CDR1 is SGHDN and CDR2 FVKESK. The CDR3 DNA reads TGTGCCAGCAGCCAAGATATCTACAGGTCTGGAAACACCATATATTTT. This codes for CASSQDIYRSGNTIYF.

Concerning this clone itself: The identical CDR3 is also encoded by other nucleotide sequences in the sample. This rearrangement joins TRBV3-1 (or the pseudogene TRBV3-2) to TRBJ1-6; D is unclear. This CDR3 spans 15 amino acids. V lost 1 base and J 0 bases, leaving 4 bases between the germline ends. The V gene's germline CDR1 is LGHDT and CDR2 YNNKEL (reference sequence). The CDR3 DNA is TGTGCCAGCAGCCAAGGAAGCTCCTATAATTCACCCCTCCACTTT. Translating gives CASSQGSSYNSPLHF.

The V gene is TRBV7-2, the J gene TRBJ1-3, with D perhaps TRBD1 (5 bases). The CDR3 extends over 16 amino acids. Trimming took off 5 bases at V and 2 bases at J, with 16 bases between the two ends. Germline lookup yields CDR1 SGHTA and CDR2 FQGNSA. CDR3 sequence reads: CASSPTVGQAGNTIYF. CDR3 DNA sequence: TGTGCCAGCAGCCCTACAGTGGGGCAGGCTGGAAACACCATATATTTT.

The gene calls are TRBV6-2 or TRBV6-3 and TRBJ1-4; D uncertain. The CDR3 totals 14 residues. CDR1 is MNHEY, CDR2 SVGEGT, per germline. Trimming took off 6 bases at V and 0 bases at J, with 8 bases between the two ends. CDR3 in amino acids: CASSRYSTNEKLFF. DNA of the CDR3: TGTGCCAGCAGCCGCTACTCAACTAATGAAAAACTGTTTTTT.

This chain uses TRBV6-5 with TRBJ2-7; TRBD1 might be the D (5 bases). Per germline, CDR1 MNHEY and CDR2 SVGAGI. The CDR3 extends over 12 amino acids. V shed 7 bases and J shed 4 bases, with 11 bases lying between them. CDR3 amino acids: CASTRQGYEQYV. CDR3 nucleotides: TGTGCCAGCACGAGGCAGGGTTACGAGCAGTACGTC.

The chain carries TRBV28 and TRBJ1-4; a possible D gene is TRBD1 (6 bases). V dropped 5 bases and J dropped 0 bases, with 13 bases sitting between them. The CDR3 has 16 residues. CDR1 is MDHEN and CDR2 is SYDVKM in the germline V gene. The CDR3 coding sequence is TGTGCCAGCAGTCCGGGACACAAAGCAACTAATGAAAAACTGTTTTTT. Its translation is CASSPGHKATNEKLFF.

This clone was detected a few times. The chain is built from TRBV3-1 (or the pseudogene TRBV3-2) and TRBJ1-2, with a weak D call TRBD1 (6 bases). Trimming removed 0 bases at V and 4 bases at J, with 12 bases between. This CDR3 region has 15 residues. Per germline, CDR1 LGHDT and CDR2 YNNKEL (reference sequence). The CDR3 sequence is CASSQETGGTYGYTF. Here the CDR3 DNA reads TGTGCCAGCAGCCAAGAGACAGGCGGTACCTATGGCTACACCTTC.

The chain is built from TRBV11-2 and TRBJ2-3; 11 bases match TRBD2. The V segment lost 7 bases and the J segment 0 bases; nucleotides outside the gene matches: 15. The CDR3 is made up of 19 amino acids. CDR1 and CDR2 from the germline V gene are SGHAT and FQNNGV. CDR3: CASTWITSSGGPSTDTQYF. The CDR3 bases are TGTGCCAGCACCTGGATCACGTCTAGCGGGGGGCCTAGCACAGATACGCAGTATTTT.

The chain carries TRBV4-1 and TRBJ1-5, with D hard to call. The germline CDR1 and CDR2 sequences are MGHRA and YSYEKL. V lost 0 bases and J 7 bases, leaving 13 bases between the germline ends. This CDR3 has 15 amino acids. Here the CDR3 DNA reads TGCGCCAGCAGCCAAGACCACGGGCCCGGCCAGCCCCAGCATTTT. The encoded protein is CASSQDHGPGQPQHF.

This clone appeared a few times. The J gene is TRBJ2-3, the V gene TRBV21-1; no check of the table's D call, TRBD1, against the DNA was made. TRBV21-1 is flagged as a pseudogene. The CDR3 sequence is 14 residues long. The CDR3 loop is CASSNRDNTDTQYF. The CDR3 DNA is TGTGCCAGCAGCAACCGGGACAACACAGATACGCAGTATTTT.

CDR3 DNA: TGTGCCAGCAGTTTATCCAGAATTAATGAAAAACTGTTTTTT. Amino acids: CASSLSRINEKLFF. This chain connects TRBV27 to TRBJ1-4; no clear D gene. Trimming removed 0 bases at V and 4 bases at J, with 6 bases between. The germline V gene encodes CDR1 MNHEY and CDR2 SMNVEV (reference sequence). The CDR3 has 14 residues.